What follows are 11 T cell receptor beta chains derived from one specimen sequenced in a study of T cell responses to AZD1222 COVID-19 vaccine. The data were produced by immunoSEQ multiplex PCR, yet TCRdb's version contains in-frame clones alone and is incomplete. The repertoire holds 70,000 to 90,000 clones, with around 85% as singletons. The specimen was peripheral blood, collected 28 days after the second AZD1222 dose. The receptor set was obtained from an adult who received the AZD1222 COVID-19 vaccine.

The chain employs TRBV4-3 and TRBJ2-7; 7 bases line up with TRBD2. The length of the CDR3 is 13 residues. V lost 8 bases, J lost 3 bases, and 7 bases stayed unmatched. Germline-derived CDR1 and CDR2 are LGHNA and YSLEER. The CDR3 sequence is CASVRGDYYEQYV. DNA for the CDR3: TGCGCCAGCGTAAGAGGGGACTACTACGAGCAGTACGTC.

The rearrangement joins TRBV30 to TRBJ1-5; D gene ambiguous. This CDR3 spans 13 amino acids. The germline V and J ends were trimmed by 1 base and 7 bases, with 11 bases remaining between them. The germline V gene has CDR1 GTSNPN and CDR2 SVGIG (reference sequence). CDR3 nucleotides: TGTGCCTGGAGTGGGCGATGGGGACAGCCCCAGCATTTT. This codes for CAWSGRWGQPQHF.

V is TRBV28 and J is TRBJ1-1; D possibly corresponds to TRBD1 (6 bases). The V gene lost 5 bases and the J gene lost 4 bases, with 20 bases spanning the gap. The CDR3 contains 16 residues. Germline CDR1 MDHEN, CDR2 SYDVKM. CDR3 amino acids: CASSPVTGRGGTEAFF. The CDR3 nucleotides read TGTGCCAGCAGTCCCGTTACAGGACGAGGGGGCACTGAAGCTTTCTTT.

This sequence joins TRBV7-9 and TRBJ1-1; tentatively, D is TRBD1 (5 bases). This CDR3 comprises 15 residues. The V gene lost 0 bases and the J gene lost 5 bases, with 13 bases spanning the gap. Germline V CDR1 and CDR2: SEHNR, FQNEAQ (reference sequence). The CDR3 here is CASSLAGTLGTEAFF. The CDR3 bases are TGTGCCAGCAGCTTAGCGGGGACGCTGGGGACTGAAGCTTTCTTT.

The chain joins TRBV18 to TRBJ1-2; TRBD1 might be the D (6 bases). The CDR3 totals 15 residues. CDR1 and CDR2 (germline): KGHSH, LQKENI. Trimming took off 0 bases at V and 8 bases at J, with 16 bases between the two ends. The CDR3 loop reads CASSPPLTGLNGYTF. As DNA, the CDR3 is TGTGCCAGCTCACCACCGTTGACAGGTCTGAACGGCTACACCTTC.

The chain joins TRBV24-1 to TRBJ2-2; D is possibly TRBD1 or TRBD2 (5 bases each). Germline V CDR1 and CDR2: KGHDR, SFDVKD. The CDR3 sequence is 13 residues long. Between the trimmed V and J ends, which lost 6 bases and 8 bases, there was a span of 12 bases. CDR3 in amino acids: CATSLGPPGELFF. CDR3 in DNA: TGTGCCACCAGTTTGGGACCGCCTGGGGAGCTGTTTTTT.

V gene TRBV25-1 combines with J gene TRBJ1-6, with 8 bases aligning to TRBD1. The CDR3 sequence is 14 residues long. Trimming at V came to 7 bases and at J to 7 bases, leaving 6 bases not matched to a gene. Per the germline V gene, CDR1 is MGHDK and CDR2 is SYGVNS. In DNA, the CDR3 is TGTGCCAGCACCGGACAGGGCTGGAATTCACCCCTCCACTTT. It translates to CASTGQGWNSPLHF.

This clone appeared a single time. The CDR3 here is CASWTTGGTAGYTF. Here the CDR3 DNA reads TGCGCCAGCTGGACGACAGGGGGCACGGCTGGCTACACCTTC. The chain recombines TRBV4-3 with TRBJ1-2; TRBD1 aligns across 10 bases. This CDR3 comprises 14 residues. CDR1 and CDR2 (germline): LGHNA, YSLEER. V trimming: 8 bases; J trimming: 7 bases; junction bases outside the gene matches: 10.

The chain's CDR3 is CASIPRGKASSYEQYF. The CDR3 DNA is TGTGCCAGCATTCCCAGGGGGAAGGCGAGCTCCTACGAGCAGTACTTC. J is TRBJ2-7 and V is TRBV28; 7 positions agree with TRBD1. The CDR3 sequence is 16 residues long. The ends lost 7 bases at V and 0 bases at J; junction bases unmatched: 12. Looked up from germline, CDR1 is MDHEN and CDR2 is SYDVKM.

This rearrangement joins TRBV7-8 to TRBJ1-1; D call uncertain. CDR1 is SGHVS, CDR2 FQNEAQ, per germline. V was pared by 6 bases and J by 0 bases, with 8 bases between. This CDR3 region has 13 residues. The CDR3: CASRLGMNTEAFF. CDR3 nucleotide sequence: TGTGCCAGCAGGCTGGGGATGAACACTGAAGCTTTCTTT.

The chain carries TRBV6-2 or TRBV6-3 and TRBJ2-1; 8 bases are shared with TRBD2. V dropped 5 bases and J dropped 4; count of bases not matched to a gene: 7. The CDR3 extends over 15 amino acids. Germline values: CDR1 MNHEY, CDR2 SVGEGT. The CDR3 nucleotides are TGTGCCAGCAGTGATAGCGGGATATGGTACAATGAGCAGTTCTTC. It codes for CASSDSGIWYNEQFF.